This TCR beta chain was identified during a study of CD8+ T cells in alopecia areata. Overall study: Those patients who were treated received oral tofacitinib, which was given at 5 to 10 mg twice daily for moderate-to-severe alopecia areata.

The CDR3 contains 13 residues. V was cut by 6 bases and J by 2 bases, with 12 bases left in between. Germline V gene data show CDR1 as SQVTM and CDR2 as ANQGSEA. The treatment is: oral pan-JAK inhibitor, 5-10 mg twice daily. Peripheral blood and lesional scalp punch biopsies came from alopecia areata patients. Overall study findings and caveats: Many of the expanded lesional clones endured in scalp and blood while on tofacitinib. Patients shared TCRs less clearly than mice did, possibly for HLA-related reasons.

On this clone itself: What it recognizes is unknown.

In each case, RNA was isolated and then reverse transcribed into cDNA as the sequencing template. Generated by immunoSEQ multiplex PCR, the TCRdb table keeps only in-frame clones and is missing some. Of about 190,000 clones in the sample, around three fifths are singletons; the top ten hold 1.3%. This chain connects TRBV29-1 to TRBJ2-3; no clear D gene. Here the sequenced sample was CD4+ T cells sorted from blood, taken between weeks 47 and 50, from a patient treated with tofacitinib. The TCR was taken from a human donor with alopecia areata. The CDR3 DNA is TGCAGCGTCGAGGCGGAAACCACAGATACGCAGTATTTT. Translation gives CSVEAETTDTQYF.